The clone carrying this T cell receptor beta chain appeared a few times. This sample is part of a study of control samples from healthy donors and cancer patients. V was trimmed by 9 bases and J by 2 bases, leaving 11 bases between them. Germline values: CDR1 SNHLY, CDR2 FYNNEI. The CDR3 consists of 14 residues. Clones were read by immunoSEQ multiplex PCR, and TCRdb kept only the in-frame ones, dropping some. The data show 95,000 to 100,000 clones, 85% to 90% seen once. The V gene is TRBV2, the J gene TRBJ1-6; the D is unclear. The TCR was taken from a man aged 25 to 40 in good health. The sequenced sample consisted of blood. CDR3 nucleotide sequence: TGTGCCAGACGACCCGTCCCCTATAATTCACCCCTCCACTTT. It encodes CARRPVPYNSPLHF.